Detailed here is one T cell receptor (beta chain). The data belong to a study of technical replicates of blood from a handful of donors. This CDR3 has 14 residues. TCRdb's table, derived via immunoSEQ multiplex PCR, lists solely in-frame clones and lacks some. The repertoire has tens of thousands of clones, approximately 94% of them found once; the top ten carry 0.38%. This rearrangement joins TRBV21-1 to TRBJ1-2. TRBV21-1 is assigned pseudogene status. The TCR was taken from a human donor in good health. The sample comprised T cells isolated from PBMCs. The CDR3 loop reads CASIGLAGGGGYTF. The CDR3 region has the DNA TGTGCCAGCATTGGACTAGCGGGAGGCGGTGGCTACACCTTC.